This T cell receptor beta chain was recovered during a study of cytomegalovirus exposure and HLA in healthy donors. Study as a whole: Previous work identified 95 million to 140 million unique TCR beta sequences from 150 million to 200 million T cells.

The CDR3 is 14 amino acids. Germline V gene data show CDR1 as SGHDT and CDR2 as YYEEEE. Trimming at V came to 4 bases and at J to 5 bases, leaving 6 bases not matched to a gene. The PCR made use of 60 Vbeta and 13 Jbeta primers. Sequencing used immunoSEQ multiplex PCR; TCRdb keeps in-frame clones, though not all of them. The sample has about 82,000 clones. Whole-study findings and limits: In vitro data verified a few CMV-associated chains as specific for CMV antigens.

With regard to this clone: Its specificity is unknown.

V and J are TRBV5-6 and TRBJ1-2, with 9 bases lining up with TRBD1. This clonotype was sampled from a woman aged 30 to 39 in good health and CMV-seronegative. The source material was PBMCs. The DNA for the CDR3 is TGTGCCAGCAGCCCTACCGGGACAGGGTATGGCTACACCTTC. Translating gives CASSPTGTGYGYTF.